In its sample, the clone carrying this TCR beta chain was seen many times. The antigen is undetermined. V shed 5 bases and J shed 4 bases, with 23 bases lying between them. CDR3 length: 17 amino acids. Germline assignment: CDR1 MNHEY and CDR2 SMNVEV (reference sequence). For TCR, cDNA came from 5'RACE template switching, which added a universal primer site and UMIs. One entry per CDR3 protein, called by TCRdb with MiXCR from the 5' RACE reads. The sample includes around 320,000 distinct CDR3 sequences, around 10% of them seen just once. The sample is drawn from a study of T cells after yellow fever vaccination. About the study: When fractions had low cell numbers, they were prepared with SMART-Seq v4 Ultra Low Input. The study's findings and limits: FACS-sorted repertoires could harbor abundant contaminating bulk-population clonotypes.

The chain couples TRBV27 to TRBJ1-1; possibly TRBD1 for D (6 bases). The TCR originated in a man aged 18-30 years who received the YFV17D yellow fever vaccine. The material was CD4+ T cells sorted from PBMCs, obtained 45 days after the yellow fever booster vaccination. The CDR3 DNA sequence: TGTGCCAGCAGTCTAATCCCCTTGGTGGGGGCAGGCACTGAAGCTTTCTTT. It specifies CASSLIPLVGAGTEAFF.